The TCR beta chain under discussion was sequenced for a study of cytomegalovirus exposure and HLA in healthy donors. Generated by immunoSEQ multiplex PCR, the TCRdb table keeps only in-frame clones and is missing some. In the table there are 160,000 or so clones, around nine tenths of which are singletons. This CDR3 is 20 amino acids long. Trimming removed 1 base from V and 7 bases from J; junction bases left unmatched: 22. Germline CDR1 is LGHNA and CDR2 is YSLEER. Findings and limits, study-wide: Overall, approximately 150 TCR beta chains were annotated as cytomegalovirus-associated.

Comments on this clone: Its specificity is unknown.

The V call is TRBV4-3, the J call TRBJ2-7, with 10 bases that match TRBD1. Specimen: PBMCs. The origin of this receptor is a woman aged 25 to 39 in good health and CMV-seronegative. As DNA, the CDR3 is TGCGCCAGCAGCCAAGTATTAGGACAGGGGGATTTCCGCGGAGTTAGTGAGCAGTACTTC. Its translation: CASSQVLGQGDFRGVSEQYF.